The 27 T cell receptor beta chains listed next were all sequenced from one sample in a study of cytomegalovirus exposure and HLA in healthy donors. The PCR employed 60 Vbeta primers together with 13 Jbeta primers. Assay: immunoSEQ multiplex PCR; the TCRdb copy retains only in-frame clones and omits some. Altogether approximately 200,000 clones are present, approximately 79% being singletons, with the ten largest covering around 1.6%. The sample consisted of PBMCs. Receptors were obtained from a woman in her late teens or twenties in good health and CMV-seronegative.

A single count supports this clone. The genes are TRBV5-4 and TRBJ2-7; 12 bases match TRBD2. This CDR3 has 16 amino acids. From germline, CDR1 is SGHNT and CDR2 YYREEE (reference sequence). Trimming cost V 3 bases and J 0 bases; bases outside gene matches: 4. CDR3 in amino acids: CASSSGLAGTSYEQYF. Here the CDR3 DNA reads TGTGCCAGCAGCTCTGGACTAGCGGGGACCTCCTACGAGCAGTACTTC.

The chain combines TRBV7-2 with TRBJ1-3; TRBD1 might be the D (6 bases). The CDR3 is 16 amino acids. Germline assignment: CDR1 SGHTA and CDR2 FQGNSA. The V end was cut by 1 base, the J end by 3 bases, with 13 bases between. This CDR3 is CASSLVAGDGGNTIYF. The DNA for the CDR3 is TGTGCCAGCAGCTTAGTTGCAGGGGACGGTGGAAACACCATATATTTT.

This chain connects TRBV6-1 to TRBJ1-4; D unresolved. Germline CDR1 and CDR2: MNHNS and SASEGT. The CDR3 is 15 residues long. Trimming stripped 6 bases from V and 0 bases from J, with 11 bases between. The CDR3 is CASRKSLATNEKLFF. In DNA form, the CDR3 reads TGTGCCAGCAGAAAGAGCCTCGCAACTAATGAAAAACTGTTTTTT.

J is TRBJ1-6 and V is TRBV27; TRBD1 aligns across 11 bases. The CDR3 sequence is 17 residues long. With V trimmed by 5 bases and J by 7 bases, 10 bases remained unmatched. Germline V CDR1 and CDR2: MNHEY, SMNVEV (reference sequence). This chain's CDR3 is CASSDSGTGGFNSPLHF. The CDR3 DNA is TGTGCCAGCAGTGACTCCGGGACAGGGGGATTCAATTCACCCCTCCACTTT.

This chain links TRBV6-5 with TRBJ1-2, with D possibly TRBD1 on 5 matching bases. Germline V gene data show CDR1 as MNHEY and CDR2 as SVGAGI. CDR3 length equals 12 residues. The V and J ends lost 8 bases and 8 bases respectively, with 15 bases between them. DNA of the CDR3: TGTGCCAGCGGGGGGTTGGGTTTGGGCTACACCTTC. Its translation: CASGGLGLGYTF.

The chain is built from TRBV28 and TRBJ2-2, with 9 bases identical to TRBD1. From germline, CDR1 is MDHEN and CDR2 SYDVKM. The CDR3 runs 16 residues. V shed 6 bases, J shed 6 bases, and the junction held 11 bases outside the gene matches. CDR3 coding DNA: TGTGCCAGCAGCCAGAACCCGGGACAGGGTTCCGGGGAGCTGTTTTTT. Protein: CASSQNPGQGSGELFF. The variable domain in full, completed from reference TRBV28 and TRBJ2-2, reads DVKVTQSSRYLVKRTGEKVFLECVQDMDHENMFWYRQDPGLGLRLIYFSYDVKMKEKGDIPEGYSVSREKKERFSLILESASTNQTSMYLCASSQNPGQGSGELFFGEGSRLTVL.

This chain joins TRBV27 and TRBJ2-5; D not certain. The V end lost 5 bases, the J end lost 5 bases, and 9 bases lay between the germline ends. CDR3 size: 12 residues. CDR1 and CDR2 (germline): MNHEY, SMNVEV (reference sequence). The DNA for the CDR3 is TGTGCCAGCAGTCTAGTCGGGGAGACCCAGTACTTC. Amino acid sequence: CASSLVGETQYF.

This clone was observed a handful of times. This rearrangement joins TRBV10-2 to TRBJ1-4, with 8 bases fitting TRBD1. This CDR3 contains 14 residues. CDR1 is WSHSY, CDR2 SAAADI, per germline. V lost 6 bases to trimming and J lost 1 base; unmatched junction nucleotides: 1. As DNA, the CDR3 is TGCGCCAGCAGCACAGGGGGAACTAATGAAAAACTGTTTTTT. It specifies CASSTGGTNEKLFF.

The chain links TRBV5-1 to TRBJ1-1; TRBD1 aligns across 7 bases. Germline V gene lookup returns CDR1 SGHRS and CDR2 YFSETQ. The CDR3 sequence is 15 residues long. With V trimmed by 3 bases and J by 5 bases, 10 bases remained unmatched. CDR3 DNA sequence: TGCGCCAGCAGCTCGTTCTTCGAGGGGGCTACTGAAGCTTTCTTT. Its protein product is CASSSFFEGATEAFF.

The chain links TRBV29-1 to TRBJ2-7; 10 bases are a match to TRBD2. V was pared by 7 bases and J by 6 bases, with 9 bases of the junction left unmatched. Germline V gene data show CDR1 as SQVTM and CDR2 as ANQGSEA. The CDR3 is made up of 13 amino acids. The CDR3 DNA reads TGCAGCGGGCTCGGGACTAGCGTTACCGAGCAGTACTTC. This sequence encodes CSGLGTSVTEQYF.

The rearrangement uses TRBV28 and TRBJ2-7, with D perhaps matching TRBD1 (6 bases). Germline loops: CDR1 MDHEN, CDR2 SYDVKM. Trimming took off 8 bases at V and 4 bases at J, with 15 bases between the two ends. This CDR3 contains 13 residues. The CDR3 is CASLDRTPYEQYF. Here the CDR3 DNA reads TGTGCCAGCCTCGACAGGACCCCATACGAGCAGTACTTC. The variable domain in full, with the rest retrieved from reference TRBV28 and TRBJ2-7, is DVKVTQSSRYLVKRTGEKVFLECVQDMDHENMFWYRQDPGLGLRLIYFSYDVKMKEKGDIPEGYSVSREKKERFSLILESASTNQTSMYLCASLDRTPYEQYFGPGTRLTVT.

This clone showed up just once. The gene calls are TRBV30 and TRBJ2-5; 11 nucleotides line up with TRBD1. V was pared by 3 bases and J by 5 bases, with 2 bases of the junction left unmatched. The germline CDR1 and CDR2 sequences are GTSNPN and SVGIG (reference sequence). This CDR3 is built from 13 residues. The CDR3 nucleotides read TGTGCCTGGAGGGACAGGGGGCGGGAGACCCAGTACTTC. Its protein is CAWRDRGRETQYF.

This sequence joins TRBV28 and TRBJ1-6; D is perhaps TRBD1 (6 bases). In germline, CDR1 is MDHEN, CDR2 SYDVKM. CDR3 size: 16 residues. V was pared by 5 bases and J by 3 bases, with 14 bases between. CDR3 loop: CASSLGGVLYNSPLHF. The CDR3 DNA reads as TGTGCCAGCAGTCTAGGGGGGGTTCTCTATAATTCACCCCTCCACTTT.

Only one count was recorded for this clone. This CDR3 reads CASSESAGNEAFF. In nucleotides, the CDR3 is TGCGCCAGCAGTGAGTCGGCAGGCAATGAAGCTTTCTTT. The J gene is TRBJ1-1, the V gene TRBV10-1, with unresolved D. The CDR3 contains 13 residues. Germline-derived CDR1 and CDR2 are WNHNN and SYGVQD (reference sequence). V was pared by 0 bases and J by 7 bases, with 9 bases between.

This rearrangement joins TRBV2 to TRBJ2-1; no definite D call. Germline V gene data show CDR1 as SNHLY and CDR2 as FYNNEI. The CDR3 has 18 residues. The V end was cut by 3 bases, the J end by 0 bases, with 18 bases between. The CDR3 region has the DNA TGTGCCAGCAGTGACTCACTCGATGAAGCTAACTCCTACAATGAGCAGTTCTTC. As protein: CASSDSLDEANSYNEQFF.

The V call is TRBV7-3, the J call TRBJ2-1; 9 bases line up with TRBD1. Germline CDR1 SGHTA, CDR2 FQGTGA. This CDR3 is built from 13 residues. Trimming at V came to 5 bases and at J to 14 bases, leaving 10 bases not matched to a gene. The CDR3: CASSDVGQGREFF. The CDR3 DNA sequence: TGTGCCAGCAGCGATGTGGGACAGGGTCGTGAGTTCTTC.

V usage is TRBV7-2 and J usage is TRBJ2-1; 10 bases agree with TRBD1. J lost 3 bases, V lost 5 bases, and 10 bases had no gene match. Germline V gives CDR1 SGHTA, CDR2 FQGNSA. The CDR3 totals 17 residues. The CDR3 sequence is CASSAYTGTGVYNEQFF. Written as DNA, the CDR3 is TGTGCCAGCAGCGCTTACACCGGGACAGGGGTCTACAATGAGCAGTTCTTC.

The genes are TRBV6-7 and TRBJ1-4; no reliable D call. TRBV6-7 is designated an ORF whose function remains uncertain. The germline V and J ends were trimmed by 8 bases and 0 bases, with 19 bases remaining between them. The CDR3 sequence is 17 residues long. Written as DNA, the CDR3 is TGTGCCAGCCAGAGGCGGCAGACGGCGTCAACTAATGAAAAACTGTTTTTT. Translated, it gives CASQRRQTASTNEKLFF.

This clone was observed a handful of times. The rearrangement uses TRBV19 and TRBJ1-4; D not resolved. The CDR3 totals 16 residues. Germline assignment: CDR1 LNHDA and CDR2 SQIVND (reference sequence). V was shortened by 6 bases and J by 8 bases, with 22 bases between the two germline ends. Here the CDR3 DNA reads TGTGCCAGTAGACCAAACACCGGGAACTCGGGAGAAAAACTGTTTTTT. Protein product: CASRPNTGNSGEKLFF.

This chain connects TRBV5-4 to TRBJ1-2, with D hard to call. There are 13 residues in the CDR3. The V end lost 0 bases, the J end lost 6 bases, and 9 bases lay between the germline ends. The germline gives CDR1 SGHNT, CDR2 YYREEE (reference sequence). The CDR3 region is CASSLDRSDGYTF. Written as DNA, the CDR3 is TGTGCCAGCAGCTTGGACCGCAGCGATGGCTACACCTTC.

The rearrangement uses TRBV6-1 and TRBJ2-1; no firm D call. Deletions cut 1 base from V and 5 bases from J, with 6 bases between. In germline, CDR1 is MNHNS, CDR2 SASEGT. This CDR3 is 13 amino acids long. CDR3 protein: CASSEGPNNEQFF. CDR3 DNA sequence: TGTGCCAGCAGTGAAGGGCCGAACAATGAGCAGTTCTTC.

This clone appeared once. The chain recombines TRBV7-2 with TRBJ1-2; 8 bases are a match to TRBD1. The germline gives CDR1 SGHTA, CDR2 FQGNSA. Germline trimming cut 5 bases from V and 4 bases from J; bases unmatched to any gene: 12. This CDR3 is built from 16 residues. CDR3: CASSPTGQAARYGYTF. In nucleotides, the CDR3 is TGTGCCAGCAGCCCCACGGGACAGGCAGCTCGCTATGGCTACACCTTC.

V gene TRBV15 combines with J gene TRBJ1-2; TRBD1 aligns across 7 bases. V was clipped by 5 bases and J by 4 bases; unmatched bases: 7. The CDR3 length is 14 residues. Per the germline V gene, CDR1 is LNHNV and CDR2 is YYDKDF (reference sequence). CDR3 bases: TGTGCCACCAGCGGCAGGGACAGCTCCTATGGCTACACCTTC. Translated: CATSGRDSSYGYTF.

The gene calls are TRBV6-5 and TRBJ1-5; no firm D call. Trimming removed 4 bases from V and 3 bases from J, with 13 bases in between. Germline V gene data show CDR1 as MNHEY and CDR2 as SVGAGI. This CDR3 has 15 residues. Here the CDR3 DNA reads TGTGCCAGCAGTTTTCGACTTAGCAACAATCAGCCCCAGCATTTT. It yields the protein CASSFRLSNNQPQHF.

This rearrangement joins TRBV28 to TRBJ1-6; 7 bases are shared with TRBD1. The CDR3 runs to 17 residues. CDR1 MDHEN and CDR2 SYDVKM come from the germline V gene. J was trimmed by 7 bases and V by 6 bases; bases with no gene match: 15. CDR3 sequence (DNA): TGTGCCAGCAGCTTTCGGAACGACAGGGAACGAAATTCACCCCTCCACTTT. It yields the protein CASSFRNDRERNSPLHF. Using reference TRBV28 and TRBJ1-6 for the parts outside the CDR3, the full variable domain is DVKVTQSSRYLVKRTGEKVFLECVQDMDHENMFWYRQDPGLGLRLIYFSYDVKMKEKGDIPEGYSVSREKKERFSLILESASTNQTSMYLCASSFRNDRERNSPLHFGNGTRLTVT.

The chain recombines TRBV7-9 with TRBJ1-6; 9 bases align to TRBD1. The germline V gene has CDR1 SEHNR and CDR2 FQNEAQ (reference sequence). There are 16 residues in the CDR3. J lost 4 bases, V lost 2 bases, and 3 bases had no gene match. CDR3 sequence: CASSLRTGAYNSPLHF. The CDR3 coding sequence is TGTGCCAGCAGCTTAAGGACAGGGGCTTATAATTCACCCCTCCACTTT. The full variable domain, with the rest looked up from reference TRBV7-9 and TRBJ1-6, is DTGVSQNPRHKITKRGQNVTFRCDPISEHNRLYWYRQTLGQGPEFLTYFQNEAQLEKSRLLSDRFSAERPKGSFSTLEIQRTEQGDSAMYLCASSLRTGAYNSPLHFGNGTRLTVT.

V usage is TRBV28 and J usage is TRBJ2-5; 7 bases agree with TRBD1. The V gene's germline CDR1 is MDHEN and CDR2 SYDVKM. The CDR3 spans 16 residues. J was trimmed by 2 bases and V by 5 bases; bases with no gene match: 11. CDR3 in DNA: TGTGCCAGCAGTCTCACAGGACAGGTTAAGCAAGAGACCCAGTACTTC. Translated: CASSLTGQVKQETQYF.